The source of this T cell receptor beta chain is a study of T cells after yellow fever vaccination. Trimming stripped 3 bases from V and 5 bases from J, with 6 bases between. The CDR3 extends over 12 amino acids. Germline CDR1 and CDR2: SGHAT and FQNNGV. TCRdb re-called the 5' RACE reads with MiXCR, one entry per CDR3 protein. The data contain approximately 300,000 distinct CDR3 sequences, around 6.8% of them singletons. Study-level points and caveats: There was a possibility that FACS-sorted repertoires contained abundant clonotypes contaminating from the bulk population. Most clones from primary vaccination were detected again post-booster (approximately 96% CD4, around 88% CD8). Though weaker, the secondary response peaked faster, on day 5 versus 15.

As regards this clonotype: The antigen remains undetermined.

Sequencing was performed on PBMCs, taken about 49 days after the first yellow fever vaccination. V usage is TRBV11-2 and J usage is TRBJ2-3; D ambiguous. The receptor was derived from a man aged 18-30 years who received the YFV17D yellow fever vaccine. The CDR3 loop reads CASSLIVDTQYF. The CDR3 coding sequence is TGTGCCAGCAGCTTGATAGTAGATACGCAGTATTTT.